The clone carrying this T cell receptor (beta chain) has more than one count but fewer than ten. As yet, its antigen is unknown. This entry is derived from a study of CD8+ T cells in alopecia areata. Across the whole study: A 6-month period off drug followed tofacitinib, which lasted 6 to 18 months. Severity scores in treated patients reflected the percentage of scalp affected. Study outcomes and limitations: The study also sequences resident alphabeta T cells of normal skin in scalp samples.

Once RNA had been extracted, it was reverse transcribed into cDNA to act as the sequencing template. TCRdb keeps only in-frame clones here, not all; method: immunoSEQ multiplex PCR. The sample records under 150,000 clones, more than 45% being singletons. Treatment described: oral pan-JAK inhibitor, 5-10 mg twice daily. The CDR3 is 16 amino acids. Germline V gene data show CDR1 as SGHTA and CDR2 as FQGTGA. V shed 2 bases and J shed 8 bases, with 16 bases lying between them. V usage is TRBV7-3 and J usage is TRBJ1-6; D gene unclear. The receptor's source is a human donor with alopecia areata. Sequences were derived from CD4+ T cells sorted from blood, sampled at week 4, from a patient treated with tofacitinib. In nucleotides, the CDR3 is TGTGCCAGCAGCTTATATTCCCGCTCTCCTTATTCACCCCTCCACTTT. Amino acids: CASSLYSRSPYSPLHF.